This T cell receptor (beta chain) derives from a study of cytomegalovirus exposure and HLA in healthy donors (dated by TCRdb to the late 2010s). With regard to the full study: In an earlier analysis of approximately 500 of the donors, 276 Gb of sequence data and approximately 100 million unique TCR beta sequences from about 179 million T cells were reported. The later analysis used no new phenotypic data to find candidate immune exposures, relying instead on TCR beta sequences and their occurrence across donors. Among a few hundred genotyped donors of the cohort, an average of about 240,000 unique TCR beta nucleotide sequences were sequenced per donor, around 18% of them non-productive. To predict cytomegalovirus infection status, the study combined high-throughput TCR immunosequencing, statistical association of individual TCRs with disease status, and machine learning. An early release covering 500 to 750 HLA-typed donors comprised about 300 gigabases of sequencing data and roughly 86 million unique TCR sequences. Class I and class II HLA loci were covered by the typing at four-digit resolution. The study aimed to test whether cataloging public T cell receptors could reveal signatures of past pathogen exposure. Every discovery cohort repertoire had been produced on one sequencing platform. Besides the first cohort of around 700 subjects, a separate validation cohort made up of around 120 different subjects was used. Of the approximately 400 genotyped donors, approximately 83% fell in the genetic ancestry cluster associated with self-reported Caucasian donors. Typing coverage varied by locus: about 620-640 donors for A, B, C, DRB1 and DQB1; 500 to 550 for DQA1; over 600 for DPA1; around 450 for DPB1. The study used immunosequencing to profile the T cell repertoires of some 600 subjects and linked those repertoires to cytomegalovirus serostatus. An earlier analysis of around 580 of the donors used high-throughput TCR beta sequencing to judge whether each TCR beta V gene segment behaved as functional or pseudogenic. In a later genetic analysis, genome-wide SNP genotypes for 398 of the 666 donors were used, and that subset was treated as a discovery cohort. Several DR-DQ haplotypes were handled as single units for association and clustering, since linkage in the cohort was strong. In a later analysis, previously published TCR beta repertoires from 550 to 750 donors were re-analyzed and high-resolution HLA genotyping was added so that TCR occurrence patterns could be studied. Donor age, sex, ethnicity and CMV serostatus were collected together with the repertoire data.

With regard to this clone: The antigen it recognizes is unknown. Base qualities are missing; no much larger clone stands one base away.

The library was obtained by the immunoSEQ multiplex PCR assay. The multiplex PCR relied on a mix of 60 forward primers for TCR Vbeta segments and 13 reverse primers for TCR Jbeta segments. The CDR3 region of rearranged TCR beta genes was amplified from genomic DNA by a multiplex PCR assay. Amplified TCR beta libraries were sequenced as 87-base-pair reads on the Illumina HiSeq System. The source study handled its data this way. A later analysis tallied roughly 78 million unique TCR beta chains across the 666 repertoires, and some 12 million of those chains were shared by two or more donors. Raw reads were error-corrected and collapsed into unique sequences with a nearest-neighbor algorithm that merged closely related sequences to remove PCR and sequencing errors. CDR3 sequences were aligned to IMGT reference sequences to assign V, D and J gene segments. For a sequence to be retained, a match of at least six nucleotides to both a V gene segment and a J gene segment was required. A rearrangement counted as productive if the CDR3 had no stop codons and remained in frame with V and J, and every other rearrangement counted as non-productive. Following IMGT convention, CDR3 was defined as the stretch from the second conserved V-encoded cysteine to the conserved J-encoded phenylalanine. In an earlier analysis of roughly 610 of the donors, sequences lacking an unambiguous match to a single V gene segment were excluded. An earlier analysis of 500 to 600 of the donors classified V segments as functional when productive rearrangements were above 56.7% and as segregating when the standard deviation between donors was above 5%. A statistical classification framework was developed to diagnose cytomegalovirus status using the catalog of TCR beta chain sequences. In a later analysis, V and J genes were assigned by comparing TCR nucleotide sequences against IMGT/GENE-DB human TR gene sequences. In a later analysis, CDR3 sequences and most-parsimonious VDJ recombination scenarios were assigned using the TCRdist pipeline. In a later analysis, every TCR beta chain was defined by the combination of its CDR3 amino acid sequence and its V-gene family, and reads without a unique V-gene family were dropped. In a later analysis, approximately 640 highly shared, low-generation-probability nucleotide sequences were removed to address suspected cross-contamination and a sequencing artifact. For each public chain, a later analysis derived a clonal expansion index from normalized ranks of inferred template counts within each repertoire. In a later analysis, generation probabilities were computed with a VDJ recombination model fitted to out-of-frame rearrangements, and the resulting probabilities were checked against IGoR. A later analysis scored TCR-TCR, TCR-HLA and TCR-CMV co-occurrence with hypergeometric tests, applying a repertoire-size bias correction to TCR pairs. In a later analysis, false discovery rates were estimated by permuting HLA or CMV assignments 20 times. A later analysis grouped co-occurring TCRs with DBSCAN, adding TCRdist sequence similarity when clustering within HLA-allele-positive subsets. Repertoires with fewer than 30,000 or more than 120,000 public chains were left out of co-occurrence clustering, as were about 5 repertoires with anomalous nucleotide sharing. TCRdb holds this immuneACCESS table with in-frame rearrangements only. Some clones are missing; in checked studies, unresolved V genes explain under half, and the rest has no known cause. V and J calls and clone size are given by that table; D and trimming were obtained from the DNA. The sample table holds roughly 130,000 clones, of which around 72% were seen once. The ten largest clones represent roughly 1.3% of the sample.

In total, 666 healthy bone marrow donors made up the cohort. Cohort members were all nominally healthy when sampled, although unrecorded immune exposures were likely present. The donor tested CMV seronegative and was one of the 352 seronegative cohort members. A peripheral blood sample was collected from each donor, and TCR beta sequencing was performed on peripheral blood mononuclear cells. Genomic DNA extraction from the blood cell samples was performed with the Qiagen DNeasy Blood Extraction Kit. CDR1 and CDR2 are read off the germline V gene as MRHNA and SNTAGT. V is trimmed back by 6 bases and J by 7 bases, and the junction contains 7 bases that no gene match accounts for. The CDR3 contains 13 residues, cysteine and phenylalanine counted. Only the CDR3 portion is preserved as DNA: 39 bases, with reading frame beginning at the first base. Broader findings and caveats from the paper: An association between a missense DCLRE1C variant and V-gene and J-gene trimming of TCR beta chains was found in a later genetic analysis and replicated in an independent cohort. Strong co-occurrence of HLA alleles, especially DR and DQ, made assigning TCR associations to individual alleles difficult. In a later analysis, the rate of TCR association differed among HLA loci, with DRB1 alleles having the most associated TCRs and HLA-C alleles having the fewest. Most TCR sequences were observed very rarely across donors, whereas some public TCRs were present in many individuals. Correlated functional status among segregating V segments might reflect linkage disequilibrium, but an unknown experimental factor could not be ruled out. In a later analysis, several top co-occurrence clusters were reported to appear linked to parvovirus B19, influenza, CMV and Epstein-Barr virus. A few of the identified cytomegalovirus-associated TCR beta chains were confirmed in vitro to be specific for cytomegalovirus antigens. The earlier analysis of 450 to 700 of the donors excluded approximately 17 rarely observed V segments, including chromosome 9 orphons, because counts were too low. Roughly uniform sequencing depth across donors was assumed in presence/absence analyses, although this assumption may not hold. According to a later analysis, most CMV-associated TCR beta chains appeared to be HLA-restricted, and the HLA associations seemed to be driven largely by CMV exposure. The only immune exposure information available for the cohort was CMV serostatus. Because HLA typing was missing for some donors at each locus, association tests included only the typed subset. This cohort had only TCR beta chains sequenced, and the lack of alpha or paired-chain data limited which features could be detected. The authors suggested that the approach could potentially be generalized to other disease states and immunological phenotypes. In a later genetic analysis, fewer N-insertions in productive TCRs were reported among donors in an Asian-associated ancestry cluster than the roughly 700-donor mean. A group of highly shared sequence variants was considered likely to be a technical artifact of the sequencing pipeline. The study gave a list of roughly 150 TCR beta chains associated with cytomegalovirus. An earlier analysis of approximately 500 of the donors showed that most TCR beta V segments appeared in productive rearrangements either about 87% or about 30% of the time, which broadly matched IMGT annotations. In both the original and validation cohorts, the classifier was reported to diagnose cytomegalovirus status with high specificity and sensitivity. Some IMGT-functional V segments, including TRBV6-2 and TRBV6-3, could not be told apart with the 87-base-pair reads, so those segments were excluded. In a later analysis, HLA-associated TCR beta chains were found to be more clonally expanded and to have lower generation probabilities than equally common non-associated chains. In a later analysis, some 17,000 TCR beta sequences were associated with specific HLA alleles at a false discovery rate of 0.05. A further reported finding was that TCR beta sequences accurately predicted the HLA-A and HLA-B alleles for most subjects in the first cohort.

The sample taken for sequencing was PBMCs. The chain is encoded by TRBV6-4 joined to TRBJ1-2; 8 junctional bases match TRBD1. This clonotype was obtained from a middle-aged woman in good health and CMV-seronegative. The sequenced DNA: TGTGCCAGCAGGGCCGGACAGGGTCTTGGCTACACCTTC. It encodes CASRAGQGLGYTF.